The 13 T cell receptor beta chains reported below all come from one sample, sequenced in a study of Ad26.COV2.S vaccination and SARS-CoV-2 variants. Treatment specified: roughly 18 received Ad26.COV2.S at low or high dose, single or two shots; five or six received placebo; per-sample allocation not given. Each sample was drawn 63 days after the first injection (of vaccine or placebo). The repertoire was sequenced with immunoSEQ multiplex PCR; TCRdb's copy has only in-frame clones and lacks some. The sample carries some 340,000 clones, around four fifths recorded once. The sequences come from peripheral blood, collected in a trial of Ad26.COV2.S vaccine versus placebo. Every receptor here comes from a person aged 18-65 years who received the Ad26.COV2.S COVID-19 vaccine or a placebo.

This clone appeared once. The chain carries TRBV3-1 (or the pseudogene TRBV3-2) and TRBJ1-2, with 8 bases matching TRBD1. The trim removed 2 bases at V and 2 bases at J, leaving 4 bases unmatched. The CDR3 runs to 15 residues. Per germline, CDR1 LGHDT and CDR2 YNNKEL (reference sequence). DNA of the CDR3: TGTGCCAGCAGCCAAATGGACAGGGAGAACTATGGCTACACCTTC. It codes for CASSQMDRENYGYTF.

The chain recombines TRBV12-3 or TRBV12-4 with TRBJ2-7, with D possibly being TRBD2 (6 bases). Trimming took off 7 bases at V and 3 bases at J, with 13 bases between the two ends. The CDR3 contains 13 residues. The CDR3 DNA is TGTGCCAGCACCCGGGGACTCTTCTACGAGCAGTACTTC. Protein product: CASTRGLFYEQYF.

V and J are TRBV28 and TRBJ2-2; 7 positions match TRBD1. From germline, CDR1 is MDHEN and CDR2 SYDVKM. CDR3 size: 16 residues. V dropped 1 base and J dropped 0; count of bases not matched to a gene: 2. The CDR3 spells CASSLSGTANTGELFF. CDR3 in DNA: TGTGCCAGCAGTTTATCGGGGACAGCGAACACCGGGGAGCTGTTTTTT.

The chain recombines TRBV19 with TRBJ2-7, with D possibly matching TRBD1 (6 bases). This CDR3 is built from 14 residues. Germline V gives CDR1 LNHDA, CDR2 SQIVND (reference sequence). V shed 5 bases and J shed 3 bases, with 14 bases lying between them. The CDR3 is CASSPSDSDYEQYF. The CDR3, as DNA: TGTGCCAGTAGTCCGTCGGACAGCGACTACGAGCAGTACTTC.

The genes are TRBV18 and TRBJ2-7; D not resolved. The CDR3 runs to 13 residues. In germline, CDR1 is KGHSH, CDR2 LQKENI. Trimming removed 3 bases from V and 3 bases from J, with 9 bases in between. The CDR3 is CASSPSRNYEQYF. In nucleotides, the CDR3 is TGTGCCAGCTCACCTAGCAGGAACTACGAGCAGTACTTC.

V and J are TRBV19 and TRBJ2-7, with 7 bases matching TRBD1. Trimming at V came to 5 bases and at J to 6 bases, leaving 7 bases not matched to a gene. CDR1 and CDR2 (germline): LNHDA, SQIVND (reference sequence). The CDR3 consists of 13 residues. The CDR3 bases are TGTGCCAGTAGTTTTCGGACAGGCTCCGAGCAGTACTTC. This translates into CASSFRTGSEQYF.

The V gene is TRBV28, the J gene TRBJ1-4, with a weak D call TRBD1 (6 bases). This CDR3 spans 17 amino acids. Germline CDR1 MDHEN, CDR2 SYDVKM. The ends were cut back, 2 bases at V and 6 bases at J, with 19 bases in the middle. CDR3 sequence reads: CASSLRGELGEDEKLFF. CDR3 bases: TGTGCCAGCAGTTTAAGGGGGGAACTGGGCGAGGATGAAAAACTGTTTTTT.

This clone was recorded only once. V gene TRBV6-5 combines with J gene TRBJ1-2; 8 positions agree with TRBD1. Germline CDR1 MNHEY, CDR2 SVGAGI. The V segment lost 6 bases and the J segment 8 bases; nucleotides outside the gene matches: 11. This CDR3 has 14 amino acids. The DNA for the CDR3 is TGTGCCAGCAGAAAGTTGGGACAGGCGGAAGGCTACACCTTC. This sequence encodes CASRKLGQAEGYTF.

This clone has a handful of counts. The J gene is TRBJ1-3, the V gene TRBV6-5; TRBD1 matches at 8 bases. Unmatched junction bases numbered 14, after V lost 8 bases and J lost 8 bases. There are 15 residues in the CDR3. Germline V gene sequence: CDR1 MNHEY, CDR2 SVGAGI. The CDR3 nucleotides are TGTGCCAGCTTCGCGCAGGGGGCTTCGGAGGACACCATATATTTT. Its protein product is CASFAQGASEDTIYF.

This rearrangement joins TRBV4-2 to TRBJ2-2; the D gene is possibly TRBD2 (5 bases). Trimming pared 1 base from V and 1 base from J, leaving 13 bases between. This CDR3 has 17 amino acids. Per germline, CDR1 LGHNA and CDR2 YNFKEQ. The CDR3 coding sequence is TGTGCCAGCAGCCAAGTTGGACGGGAAGGGAACACCGGGGAGCTGTTTTTT. It translates to CASSQVGREGNTGELFF.

The rearrangement uses TRBV5-4 and TRBJ1-6, with 8 bases fitting TRBD1. From germline, CDR1 is SGHNT and CDR2 YYREEE (reference sequence). Trimming at V came to 4 bases and at J to 7 bases, leaving 4 bases not matched to a gene. CDR3 length: 14 residues. Here the CDR3 DNA reads TGTGCCAGCAGCCGGAACAGGGGGAATTCACCCCTCCACTTT. Translating it yields CASSRNRGNSPLHF.

The CDR3 here is CASSRILPGQGNSPLHF. CDR3 DNA sequence: TGTGCCAGCAGTCGTATCCTTCCGGGACAGGGGAATTCACCCCTCCACTTT. This chain uses TRBV6-6 with TRBJ1-6; 10 bases are shared with TRBD1. V shed 5 bases, J shed 7 bases, and the junction held 11 bases outside the gene matches. Per germline, CDR1 MNHNY and CDR2 SVGAGI (reference sequence). The CDR3 loop spans 17 amino acids.

This clone has a handful of counts. The chain combines TRBV6-2 or TRBV6-3 with TRBJ1-2; D uncertain. Germline values: CDR1 MNHEY, CDR2 SVGEGT. This CDR3 region has 13 residues. V gave up 5 bases and J gave up 4 bases, with 11 bases separating them. The CDR3 here is CASSREEAYGYTF. In DNA, the CDR3 is TGTGCCAGCAGTAGAGAAGAGGCCTATGGCTACACCTTC.